This TCR beta chain was sequenced in a study of technical replicates of blood from a handful of donors. Trimming stripped 4 bases from V and 5 bases from J, with 18 bases between. The CDR3 runs to 17 residues. CDR1 and CDR2 (germline): SGHAT, FQNNGV. Repertoires were generated with immunoSEQ multiplex PCR, while TCRdb's copy carries only in-frame clones and drops some. There are tens of thousands of clones in the sample; just under 97% occur only once, and 0.2% to 0.25% lies in the top ten. V gene TRBV11-2 combines with J gene TRBJ1-6; D uncertain. The clonotype comes from a human donor in good health. Sequencing was carried out using T cells isolated from PBMCs. CDR3 DNA: TGTGCCAGCAGCTCACCGATTAGATTACTCAATAATTCACCCCTCCACTTT. Protein sequence: CASSSPIRLLNNSPLHF.